This T cell receptor (beta chain) was sequenced in a study of cytotoxic CD8 clonotypes in ibrutinib-treated CLL. The data were produced by immunoSEQ multiplex PCR, yet TCRdb's version contains in-frame clones alone and is incomplete. The table has 150,000 or so clones, 84% seen once. After removal of 4 bases from V and 4 bases from J, the junction contained 10 bases not matched to a gene. The germline CDR1 and CDR2 sequences are SGHRS and YFSETQ. There are 15 residues in the CDR3. This specimen was PBMCs, taken after 24 months of ibrutinib treatment. The chain carries TRBV5-1 and TRBJ1-2; 7 bases map to TRBD1. This sequence was found in a human donor with chronic lymphocytic leukemia. CDR3 nucleotides: TGCGCCAGCAGCCGGGCAACGGGACAGAGCTATGGCTACACCTTC. Translation gives CASSRATGQSYGYTF.